Shown below are 7 T cell receptor beta chains from a single sample sequenced in a study of breast tumors, draining lymph nodes, adjacent tissues. TCRdb reanalysed the multiplex PCR reads using MiXCR and keeps one entry per CDR3 protein. The sample carries approximately 250,000 distinct CDR3 sequences, roughly a third recorded once. Axillary draining lymph nodes of breast cancer patients supplied the node samples. The sample was axillary lymph node tissue. Receptor source: a female donor with breast cancer. Some clones in this sample may be carry-over from other donors' samples.

V gene TRBV20-1 combines with J gene TRBJ2-5; TRBD2 matches at 9 bases. Looked up from germline, CDR1 is DFQATT and CDR2 is SNEGSKA (reference sequence). The CDR3 length is 14 residues. The V gene end was trimmed by 8 bases and the J gene end by 4 bases; junction bases not matched to a gene: 11. The CDR3 DNA follows: TGCAGTATCATAGCGGGGGTCACTGGAGAGACCCAGTACTTC. Translated: CSIIAGVTGETQYF.

This clonotype was detected ten times or more. The CDR3, as DNA: TGTGCCAGTAGTGTTACAGGGGGCGGAAATTCACCCCTCCACTTT. It encodes CASSVTGGGNSPLHF. The chain couples TRBV19 to TRBJ1-6; 9 bases are a match to TRBD1. The trim removed 5 bases at V and 7 bases at J, leaving 6 bases unmatched. This CDR3 comprises 15 residues. Germline V gene sequence: CDR1 LNHDA, CDR2 SQIVND (reference sequence).

The chain has TRBV19 and TRBJ1-6; 7 nucleotides agree with TRBD1. The CDR3 length is 14 residues. V lost 6 bases, J lost 7 bases, and 6 bases stayed unmatched. Per the germline V gene, CDR1 is LNHDA and CDR2 is SQIVND (reference sequence). CDR3: CASRTGQANSPLHF. In DNA form, the CDR3 reads TGTGCCAGTAGAACAGGACAGGCGAATTCACCCCTCCACTTT.

Concerning this clonotype itself: This may arise from a read error, as a much more abundant clone is one base away. This chain joins TRBV5-1 and TRBJ2-7; 7 bases are shared with TRBD2. CDR3 length: 15 residues. V gave up 4 bases and J gave up 4 bases; unmatched junction bases: 11. Germline-derived CDR1 and CDR2 are SGHRS and YFSETQ. CDR3 nucleotides: TGCGCCAGCAGCCGATCGACTGGCGGGAGTTACGAGCAGTACTTC. Translating gives CASSRSTGGSYEQYF.

This clonotype was recorded at least ten times. The chain joins TRBV2 to TRBJ1-5; weak D call: TRBD1 (6 bases). Germline assignment: CDR1 SNHLY and CDR2 FYNNEI. This CDR3 is 14 amino acids long. V lost 6 bases, J lost 0 bases, and 9 bases lay in between. The CDR3: CASRQGYSNQPQHF. In DNA, the CDR3 is TGTGCCAGCAGACAGGGTTATAGCAATCAGCCCCAGCATTTT.

Only a few counts were recorded for this clonotype. The V and J genes are TRBV7-6 and TRBJ2-3; D is perhaps TRBD2 (5 bases). The CDR3 runs 13 residues. The V gene's germline CDR1 is SGHVS and CDR2 FNYEAQ. The CDR3 coding sequence is TGTGCTAGAGTCGCGGGCCGCACAGATACGCAGTATTTT. Protein product: CARVAGRTDTQYF.

This clonotype has just a few counts. This chain connects TRBV28 to TRBJ1-4; D not certain. Trimming stripped 6 bases from V and 4 bases from J, with 9 bases between. Germline V gives CDR1 MDHEN, CDR2 SYDVKM. The CDR3 sequence is 13 residues long. The CDR3 loop reads CASSLRVNEKLFF. CDR3 nucleotides: TGTGCCAGCAGCCTAAGGGTTAATGAAAAACTGTTTTTT.